This section outlines one T cell receptor beta chain sequence together with its context. Its matching antigen is unknown. Once RNA had been extracted, it was reverse transcribed into cDNA to act as the sequencing template. Libraries were prepared by immunoSEQ multiplex PCR; TCRdb keeps only in-frame clonotypes and omits some of them. The table lists 150,000 or so clones, almost 50% of them singletons. Germline assignment: CDR1 SGHRS and CDR2 YFSETQ. This CDR3 spans 13 amino acids. V was clipped by 7 bases and J by 5 bases, with 13 bases between them. The data originate from a study of CD8+ T cells in alopecia areata. Points from the study as a whole: Researchers report lesional scalp, most notably alopecia totalis/universalis, outstripped normal scalp in clonality.

The sequence was collected from a human donor with alopecia areata. The sequencing used CD8+ T cells sorted from blood, collected at week 0. The rearrangement joins TRBV5-1 to TRBJ2-1, with D perhaps TRBD2 (6 bases). The CDR3 DNA follows: TGCGCCAGCCGGCCGGGGGTCCACAATGAGCAGTTCTTC. As protein: CASRPGVHNEQFF.